Each of the 22 T cell receptor beta chains below was sequenced from the same sample in a study of beta chain features in type 1 diabetes. Every bit of the isolated RNA underwent reverse transcription, so sequencing read expressed TCRB transcripts. Libraries were prepared by immunoSEQ multiplex PCR; TCRdb keeps only in-frame clonotypes and omits some of them. Of about 240,000 clones listed, 27% are singletons. Sequenced material: central memory CD4+ T cells from blood. The receptors shown here come from a man aged 25 to 40 in good health.

The V and J genes are TRBV7-2 and TRBJ2-7; 7 nucleotides align to TRBD2. Unmatched junction bases numbered 6, after V lost 1 base and J lost 3 bases. Germline loops: CDR1 SGHTA, CDR2 FQGNSA. The CDR3 is made up of 15 amino acids. Here the CDR3 reads CASSLGSGAFYEQYF. The DNA of the CDR3 is TGTGCCAGCAGCTTAGGGAGCGGGGCGTTCTACGAGCAGTACTTC.

This clone showed up just a few times. This rearrangement joins TRBV29-1 to TRBJ2-3, with 7 bases aligning to TRBD2. CDR3 length equals 15 residues. V lost 3 bases, J lost 0 bases, and 6 bases stayed unmatched. Germline V gives CDR1 SQVTM, CDR2 ANQGSEA. This CDR3 reads CSVDGGSQSTDTQYF. The CDR3 nucleotides read TGCAGCGTTGACGGCGGGAGTCAGAGCACAGATACGCAGTATTTT.

In this sample, this clone turned up many times. The chain links TRBV4-3 to TRBJ2-3; D is perhaps TRBD1 (5 bases). The germline V and J ends were trimmed by 3 bases and 2 bases, with 12 bases remaining between them. The germline gives CDR1 LGHNA, CDR2 YSLEER. The CDR3 has 15 amino acids. The DNA of the CDR3 is TGCGCCAGCAGCCAGGGCAGGGCCGTCACAGATACGCAGTATTTT. Translating it yields CASSQGRAVTDTQYF.

The V and J genes are TRBV6-6 and TRBJ1-2, with a possible D match to TRBD1 (5 bases). V was cut by 9 bases and J by 3 bases, with 14 bases left in between. This CDR3 is 13 amino acids long. Per germline, CDR1 MNHNY and CDR2 SVGAGI (reference sequence). The chain's CDR3 is CASRGDPYYGYTF. The CDR3 coding sequence is TGTGCCAGTAGGGGCGACCCTTACTATGGCTACACCTTC.

The V gene is TRBV15, the J gene TRBJ2-1; 10 nucleotides align to TRBD2. The CDR3 has 15 amino acids. Germline CDR1 reads LNHNV; CDR2 reads YYDKDF (reference sequence). Trimming took 1 base from V and 8 from J; bases not matched to a gene: 5. The DNA of the CDR3 is TGTGCCACCAGCAGAGGTCTAGCGGGGGAGGATGAGCAGTTCTTC. Amino acid sequence: CATSRGLAGEDEQFF.

The J gene is TRBJ2-1, the V gene TRBV7-9, with D maybe TRBD1 (6 bases). The V gene lost 5 bases and the J gene lost 8 bases, with 19 bases spanning the gap. CDR3 length equals 15 residues. CDR1 is SEHNR, CDR2 FQNEAQ, per germline (reference sequence). The CDR3 sequence: CASSPLGTSGDEQFF. The CDR3 nucleotides read TGTGCCAGCAGCCCGCTAGGGACAAGTGGGGATGAGCAGTTCTTC.

In its sample, this clone was seen many times. The V and J genes are TRBV7-6 and TRBJ2-1; possible D gene TRBD1, 5 bases. CDR1 is SGHVS and CDR2 is FNYEAQ in the germline V gene. V was pared by 1 base and J by 9 bases, with 13 bases between. The CDR3 has 14 residues. This CDR3 is CASSLVPQQGEQFF. The CDR3 coding sequence is TGTGCCAGCAGCTTAGTCCCCCAGCAGGGTGAGCAGTTCTTC.

The J gene is TRBJ1-6, the V gene TRBV29-1; unclear D gene. V was clipped by 6 bases and J by 13 bases, with 13 bases between them. CDR1 is SQVTM and CDR2 is ANQGSEA in the germline V gene. The CDR3 covers 11 residues. The chain's CDR3 is CSVLNSIPLHF. CDR3 coding DNA: TGCAGCGTCTTGAATAGCATTCCCCTCCACTTT.

This clone was recorded a few times. The sample carries other DNA sequences with the same CDR3. V gene TRBV2 combines with J gene TRBJ2-7; D is undetermined. Trimming took 2 bases from V and 4 from J, leaving 6 bases between them. Germline assignment: CDR1 SNHLY and CDR2 FYNNEI. This CDR3 is built from 12 residues. DNA for the CDR3: TGTGCCAGCAGTGAAAGCAGGTACGAGCAGTACTTC. Translating it yields CASSESRYEQYF.

The sample holds a few counts of this clone. The chain couples TRBV10-3 to TRBJ1-5; TRBD1 agrees at 7 bases. The junction had 7 bases not matched to a gene; V was cut back by 2 bases and J by 6 bases. Germline CDR1 ENHRY, CDR2 SYGVKD. CDR3 length: 15 residues. In nucleotides, the CDR3 is TGTGCCATCAGTGAGATGCAGGGGGTTTCTCAGCCCCAGCATTTT. Amino acid sequence: CAISEMQGVSQPQHF.

This clone was recorded a few times. The CDR3 protein is CASSPRVAGYNSPLHF. CDR3 DNA: TGTGCCAGCTCACCACGTGTCGCAGGCTATAATTCACCCCTCCACTTT. The chain joins TRBV18 to TRBJ1-6; no reliable D call. Germline V gene lookup returns CDR1 KGHSH and CDR2 LQKENI. Between the trimmed V and J ends, which lost 1 base and 3 bases, there was a span of 10 bases. CDR3 size: 16 residues.

The chain combines TRBV29-1 with TRBJ2-5; tentatively, D is TRBD1 (5 bases). Trimming removed 4 bases from V and 3 bases from J, with 6 bases in between. Per the germline V gene, CDR1 is SQVTM and CDR2 is ANQGSEA. The CDR3 runs 11 residues. Written as DNA, the CDR3 is TGCAGCGTTGCCAGGGAAGAGACCCAGTACTTC. This sequence encodes CSVAREETQYF.

This clone was observed a few times. The chain couples TRBV21-1 to TRBJ2-5; the table's D call, TRBD2, has no DNA check behind it. The assigned J gene may be wrong: the sequence end matches TRBJ2-7 better. TRBV21-1 is described as a pseudogene. The length of the CDR3 is 19 residues. The CDR3 sequence is CASSALGTSGRNGAYEQYF. The CDR3 DNA reads TGTGCCAGCAGCGCCCTCGGGACTAGCGGGAGAAATGGCGCCTACGAGCAGTACTTC.

J is TRBJ2-5 and V is TRBV7-6; 8 positions agree with TRBD2. CDR3 size: 16 residues. Germline values: CDR1 SGHVS, CDR2 FNYEAQ. J gave up 5 bases and V 5 bases, and 13 bases lay outside the gene matches. The CDR3 DNA reads as TGTGCCAGCAGCCGTGTGGGGGCGCGGGGGGTTGAGACCCAGTACTTC. This gives the protein CASSRVGARGVETQYF.

J is TRBJ1-5 and V is TRBV30; a possible D gene is TRBD1 (5 bases). V shed 6 bases and J shed 6 bases, with 15 bases lying between them. The CDR3 runs 13 residues. The germline V gene encodes CDR1 GTSNPN and CDR2 SVGIG (reference sequence). The DNA of the CDR3 is TGTGCCTGTACGGTTGGGGGTGTTCAGCCCCAGCATTTT. It translates to CACTVGGVQPQHF.

This clone was found a few times. The chain has TRBV5-1 and TRBJ2-1; D gene ambiguous. Per the germline V gene, CDR1 is SGHRS and CDR2 is YFSETQ. The length of the CDR3 is 13 residues. V lost 1 base, J lost 8 bases, and 10 bases lay in between. CDR3 DNA: TGCGCCAGCAGCTTGAGGGTCCAGGATGAGCAGTTCTTC. Its protein is CASSLRVQDEQFF.

The sample holds one count of this clone. The V and J genes are TRBV25-1 and TRBJ2-6, with D maybe TRBD1 (5 bases). Germline V gives CDR1 MGHDK, CDR2 SYGVNS. V was shortened by 2 bases and J by 12 bases, with 5 bases between the two germline ends. There are 11 residues in the CDR3. CDR3 residues: CASSEGAVLTF. CDR3 sequence (DNA): TGTGCCAGCAGTGAAGGGGCCGTCCTGACTTTC.

J is TRBJ2-7 and V is TRBV7-2, with TRBD1 matching over 12 bases. Germline CDR1 reads SGHTA; CDR2 reads FQGNSA. With V trimmed by 5 bases and J by 5 bases, 10 bases remained unmatched. This CDR3 comprises 16 residues. The CDR3 sequence: CASSPYGTGGNNEQYF. As DNA, the CDR3 is TGTGCCAGCAGCCCGTATGGGACAGGGGGCAATAACGAGCAGTACTTC. The whole variable domain, filled in from reference TRBV7-2 and TRBJ2-7, reads GAGVSQSPSNKVTEKGKDVELRCDPISGHTALYWYRQSLGQGLEFLIYFQGNSAPDKSGLPSDRFSAERTGGSVSTLTIQRTQQEDSAVYLCASSPYGTGGNNEQYFGPGTRLTVT.

The gene calls are TRBV28 and TRBJ2-3, with D perhaps matching TRBD1 (6 bases). From germline, CDR1 is MDHEN and CDR2 SYDVKM. V lost 8 bases, J lost 6 bases, and 12 bases lay in between. The CDR3 spans 12 residues. The chain's CDR3 is CASSRRGDTQYF. In DNA form, the CDR3 reads TGTGCCAGCTCTAGAAGGGGGGATACGCAGTATTTT.

This clone appeared many times. The chain employs TRBV11-2 and TRBJ1-5; tentatively, D is TRBD1 (6 bases). The CDR3 is made up of 14 amino acids. The germline V gene encodes CDR1 SGHAT and CDR2 FQNNGV. V dropped 5 bases and J dropped 3 bases, with 11 bases sitting between them. CDR3 in amino acids: CASSPQGTNQPQHF. The CDR3 nucleotides read TGTGCCAGCAGCCCACAGGGAACCAATCAGCCCCAGCATTTT.

This clone was counted between two and nine times. The V call is TRBV29-1, the J call TRBJ2-7; 9 bases align to TRBD2. Trimming at V came to 7 bases and at J to 3 bases, leaving 4 bases not matched to a gene. The CDR3 totals 12 residues. Germline loops: CDR1 SQVTM, CDR2 ANQGSEA. The CDR3: CSAGTSFYEQYF. The CDR3 DNA follows: TGCAGCGCTGGGACTAGCTTCTACGAGCAGTACTTC.

The chain couples TRBV14 to TRBJ1-2; maybe TRBD1 (6 bases). The CDR3 extends over 16 amino acids. V was pared by 4 bases and J by 0 bases, with 15 bases between. From germline, CDR1 is SGHDN and CDR2 FVKESK. As DNA, the CDR3 is TGTGCCAGCAGCCGTAGGACAGCCCAAGCTAACTATGGCTACACCTTC. Its translation: CASSRRTAQANYGYTF.